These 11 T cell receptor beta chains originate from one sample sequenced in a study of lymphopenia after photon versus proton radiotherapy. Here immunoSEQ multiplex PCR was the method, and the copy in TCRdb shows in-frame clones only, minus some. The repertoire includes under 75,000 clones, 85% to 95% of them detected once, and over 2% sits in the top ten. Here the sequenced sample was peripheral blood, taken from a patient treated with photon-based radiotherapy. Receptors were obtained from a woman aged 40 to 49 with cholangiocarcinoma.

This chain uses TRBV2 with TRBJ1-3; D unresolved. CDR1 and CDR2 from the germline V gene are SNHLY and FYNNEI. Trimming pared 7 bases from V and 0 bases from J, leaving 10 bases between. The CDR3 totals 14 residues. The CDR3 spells CASIRETSGNTIYF. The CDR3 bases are TGTGCCAGCATTAGGGAGACCTCTGGAAACACCATATATTTT.

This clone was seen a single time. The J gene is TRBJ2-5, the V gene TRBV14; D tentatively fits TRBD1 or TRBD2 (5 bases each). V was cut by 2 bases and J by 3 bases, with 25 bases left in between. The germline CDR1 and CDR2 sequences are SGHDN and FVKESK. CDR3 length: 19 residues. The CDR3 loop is CASSQIHRDQLTREETQYF. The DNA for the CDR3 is TGTGCCAGCAGCCAAATCCACCGGGACCAGCTAACGAGGGAAGAGACCCAGTACTTC.

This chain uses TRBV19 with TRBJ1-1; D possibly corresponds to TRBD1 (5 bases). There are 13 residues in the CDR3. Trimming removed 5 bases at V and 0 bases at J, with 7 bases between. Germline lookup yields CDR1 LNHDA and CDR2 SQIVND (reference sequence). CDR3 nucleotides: TGTGCCAGTAGTCCCAGGGTGAACACTGAAGCTTTCTTT. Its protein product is CASSPRVNTEAFF.

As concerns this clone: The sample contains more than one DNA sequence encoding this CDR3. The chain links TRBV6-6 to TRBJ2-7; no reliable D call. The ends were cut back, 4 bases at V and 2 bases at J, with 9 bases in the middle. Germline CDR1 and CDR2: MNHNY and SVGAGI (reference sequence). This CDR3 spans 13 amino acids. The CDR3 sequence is CASSSSGPYEQYF. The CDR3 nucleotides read TGTGCCAGCAGTTCCTCCGGGCCCTACGAGCAGTACTTC.

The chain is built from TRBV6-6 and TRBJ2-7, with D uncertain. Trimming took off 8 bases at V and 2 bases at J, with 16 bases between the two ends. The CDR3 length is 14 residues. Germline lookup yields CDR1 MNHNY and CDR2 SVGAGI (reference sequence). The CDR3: CASLNPAKTYEQYF. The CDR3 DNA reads TGTGCCAGCTTAAACCCGGCAAAGACCTACGAGCAGTACTTC.

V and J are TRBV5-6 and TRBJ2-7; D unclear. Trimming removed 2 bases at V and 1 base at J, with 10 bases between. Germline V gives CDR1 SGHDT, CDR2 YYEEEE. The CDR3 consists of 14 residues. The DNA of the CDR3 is TGTGCCAGCAGCTTTGGATCCTCATCCTACGAGCAGTACTTC. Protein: CASSFGSSSYEQYF. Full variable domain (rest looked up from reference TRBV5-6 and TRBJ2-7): DAGVTQSPTHLIKTRGQQVTLRCSPKSGHDTVSWYQQALGQGPQFIFQYYEEEERQRGNFPDRFSGHQFPNYSSELNVNALLLGDSALYLCASSFGSSSYEQYFGPGTRLTVT.

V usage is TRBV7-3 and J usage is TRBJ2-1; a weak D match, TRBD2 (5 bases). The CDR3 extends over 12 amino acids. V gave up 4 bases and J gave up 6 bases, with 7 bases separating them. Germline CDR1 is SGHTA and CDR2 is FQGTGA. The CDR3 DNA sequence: TGTGCCAGCAGCTCCCGGGGCAATGAGCAGTTCTTC. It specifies CASSSRGNEQFF.

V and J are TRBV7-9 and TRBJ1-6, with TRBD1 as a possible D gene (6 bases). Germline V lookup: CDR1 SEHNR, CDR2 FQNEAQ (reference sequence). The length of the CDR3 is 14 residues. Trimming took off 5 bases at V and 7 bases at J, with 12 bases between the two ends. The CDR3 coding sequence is TGTGCCAGCAGCACCCGGGACAACAATTCACCCCTCCACTTT. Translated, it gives CASSTRDNNSPLHF. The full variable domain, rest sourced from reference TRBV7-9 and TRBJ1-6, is DTGVSQNPRHKITKRGQNVTFRCDPISEHNRLYWYRQTLGQGPEFLTYFQNEAQLEKSRLLSDRFSAERPKGSFSTLEIQRTEQGDSAMYLCASSTRDNNSPLHFGNGTRLTVT.

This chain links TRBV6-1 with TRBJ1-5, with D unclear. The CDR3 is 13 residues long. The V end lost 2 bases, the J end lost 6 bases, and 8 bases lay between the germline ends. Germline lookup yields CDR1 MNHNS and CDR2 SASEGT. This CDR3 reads CASSEIVGQPQHF. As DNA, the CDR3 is TGTGCCAGCAGTGAAATCGTGGGTCAGCCCCAGCATTTT.

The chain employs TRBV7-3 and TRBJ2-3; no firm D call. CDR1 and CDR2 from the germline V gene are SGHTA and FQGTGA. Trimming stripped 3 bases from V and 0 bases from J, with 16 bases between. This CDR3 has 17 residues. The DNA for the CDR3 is TGTGCCAGCAGCTTGAAAATGGCAGCTTTTAGCACAGATACGCAGTATTTT. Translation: CASSLKMAAFSTDTQYF.

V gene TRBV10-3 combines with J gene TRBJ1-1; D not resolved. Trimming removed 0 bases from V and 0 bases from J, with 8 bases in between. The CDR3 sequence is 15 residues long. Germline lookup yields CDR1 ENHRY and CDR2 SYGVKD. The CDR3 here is CAISESSTMNTEAFF. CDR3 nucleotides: TGTGCCATCAGTGAGTCGTCAACCATGAACACTGAAGCTTTCTTT.